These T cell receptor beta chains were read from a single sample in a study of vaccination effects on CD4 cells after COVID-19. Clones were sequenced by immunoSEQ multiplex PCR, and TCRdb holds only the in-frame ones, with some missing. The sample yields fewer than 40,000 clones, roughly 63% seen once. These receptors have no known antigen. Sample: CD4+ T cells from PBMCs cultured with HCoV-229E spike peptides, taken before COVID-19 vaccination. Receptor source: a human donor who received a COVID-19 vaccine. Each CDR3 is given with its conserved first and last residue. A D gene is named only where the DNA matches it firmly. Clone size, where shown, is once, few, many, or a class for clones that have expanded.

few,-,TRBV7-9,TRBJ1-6,CASSSEGLPLHF,TGTGCCAGCAGCTCCGAGGGTCTACCCCTCCACTTT
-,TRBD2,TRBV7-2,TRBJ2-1,CASSPSRTSGYNEQFF,TGTGCCAGCAGCCCAAGCCGGACTAGCGGATACAATGAGCAGTTCTTC
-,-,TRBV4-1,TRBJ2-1,CASSQDVVVSYNEQFF,TGCGCCAGCAGCCAAGACGTTGTGGTATCCTACAATGAGCAGTTCTTC
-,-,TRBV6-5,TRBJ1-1,CASSYSGRTEAFF,TGTGCCAGCAGTTACTCAGGGCGGACTGAAGCTTTCTTT
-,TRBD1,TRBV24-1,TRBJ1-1,CATSAKGGQNTEAFF,TGTGCCACCAGTGCGAAAGGGGGCCAGAACACTGAAGCTTTCTTT
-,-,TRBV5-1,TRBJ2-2,CASSLDRRTGELFF,TGCGCCAGCAGCTTGGATCGGCGCACCGGGGAGCTGTTTTTT
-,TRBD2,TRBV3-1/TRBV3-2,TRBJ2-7,CASSQASGRGASYEQYF,TGTGCCAGCAGCCAAGCATCCGGGCGGGGGGCCTCCTACGAGCAGTACTTC
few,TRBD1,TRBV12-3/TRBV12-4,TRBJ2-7,CASSPTGYEQYF,TGTGCCAGCAGTCCGACAGGGTACGAGCAGTACTTC
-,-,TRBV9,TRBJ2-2,CASSGGGFATGELFF,TGTGCCAGCAGTGGAGGGGGGTTTGCTACCGGGGAGCTGTTTTTT
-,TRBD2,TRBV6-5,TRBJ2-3,CASTLAGRADTQYF,TGTGCCAGCACTTTAGCGGGGCGGGCCGATACGCAGTATTTT
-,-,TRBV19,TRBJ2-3,CASSSHAAPSTDTQYF,TGTGCCAGTAGTAGCCACGCCGCTCCTAGCACAGATACGCAGTATTTT
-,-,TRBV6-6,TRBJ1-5,CASSYTSPGSNQPQHF,TGTGCCAGCAGTTACACAAGTCCGGGCAGCAATCAGCCCCAGCATTTT
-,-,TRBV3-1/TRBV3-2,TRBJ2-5,CASSQDHSNQETQYF,TGTGCCAGCAGCCAAGATCACAGCAACCAAGAGACCCAGTACTTC
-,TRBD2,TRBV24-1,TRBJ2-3,CATSDPGGRATDTQYF,TGTGCCACCAGTGACCCCGGTGGGAGGGCCACAGATACGCAGTATTTT
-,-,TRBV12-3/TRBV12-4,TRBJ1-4,CASSLGGKLFF,TGTGCCAGCAGTTTAGGAGGGAAACTGTTTTTT
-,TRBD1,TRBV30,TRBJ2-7,CAWSPGQSYEQYF,TGTGCCTGGAGCCCGGGACAGTCCTACGAGCAGTACTTC
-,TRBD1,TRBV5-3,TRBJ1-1,CARSPDRGVEAFF,TGTGCCAGAAGCCCGGACAGGGGTGTAGAAGCTTTCTTT
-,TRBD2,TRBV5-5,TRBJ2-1,CASSSGLAGATNEQFF,TGTGCCAGCAGCTCAGGACTAGCGGGGGCAACCAATGAGCAGTTCTTC
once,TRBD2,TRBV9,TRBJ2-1,CASSPQRGSGFNNEQFF,TGTGCCAGCAGCCCGCAGCGGGGATCCGGTTTTAACAATGAGCAGTTCTTC
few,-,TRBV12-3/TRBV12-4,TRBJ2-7,CASSSLYEQYF,TGTGCCAGCAGTTCCCTCTACGAGCAGTACTTC
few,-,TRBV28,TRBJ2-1,CASRTGTEFGQFF,TGTGCCAGCAGAACCGGGACCGAATTTGGGCAGTTCTTC
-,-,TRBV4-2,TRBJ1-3,CASSAREGRAGNTIYF,TGTGCCAGCAGCGCAAGAGAGGGGAGGGCTGGAAACACCATATATTTT
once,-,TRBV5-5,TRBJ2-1,CASSGTPGAPEGQFF,TGTGCCAGCAGCGGGACACCCGGGGCTCCCGAGGGGCAGTTCTTC
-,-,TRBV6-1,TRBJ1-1,CASSEALFGGGNTEAFF,TGTGCCAGCAGTGAAGCGTTATTCGGGGGGGGCAACACTGAAGCTTTCTTT
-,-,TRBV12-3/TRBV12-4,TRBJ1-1,CASSLGKNTEAFF,TGTGCCAGCAGTTTAGGAAAGAACACTGAAGCTTTCTTT
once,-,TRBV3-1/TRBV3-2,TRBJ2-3,CASSHHPMRGDTQYF,TGTGCCAGCAGCCACCACCCAATGCGGGGAGATACGCAGTATTTT
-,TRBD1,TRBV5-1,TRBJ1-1,CASSYQQGAGNTEAFF,TGCGCCAGCAGCTACCAACAGGGGGCGGGGAACACTGAAGCTTTCTTT
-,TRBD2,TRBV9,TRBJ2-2,CASRSTSGGAHTGELFF,TGTGCCAGCAGATCGACTAGCGGGGGGGCCCACACCGGGGAGCTGTTTTTT
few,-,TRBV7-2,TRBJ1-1,CATGPGGTRNTEAFF,TGTGCCACCGGACCGGGGGGGACGCGGAACACTGAAGCTTTCTTT
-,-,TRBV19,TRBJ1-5,CASRTGKTGNQPQHF,TGTGCCAGTAGAACGGGGAAGACGGGCAATCAGCCCCAGCATTTT
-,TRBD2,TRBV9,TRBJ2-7,CASSASGRAPEQYF,TGTGCCAGCAGCGCAAGCGGGAGGGCCCCCGAGCAGTACTTC
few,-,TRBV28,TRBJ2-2,CASSLWSGELFF,TGTGCCAGCAGTTTATGGTCCGGGGAGCTGTTTTTT
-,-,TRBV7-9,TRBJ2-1,CASSLGYRSEQFF,TGTGCCAGCAGCTTAGGCTATCGGAGTGAGCAGTTCTTC
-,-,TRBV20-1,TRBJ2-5,CSAAVETQYF,TGCAGTGCAGCCGTAGAGACCCAGTACTTC
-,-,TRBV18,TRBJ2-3,CASSTWGDTQYF,TGTGCCAGCTCAACCTGGGGGGATACGCAGTATTTT
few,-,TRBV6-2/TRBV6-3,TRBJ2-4,CASSSHEALAQAKNIQYF,TGTGCCAGCAGTTCCCACGAGGCGTTAGCCCAAGCCAAAAACATTCAGTACTTC
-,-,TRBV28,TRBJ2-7,CASSLPVGPSSYEQYF,TGTGCCAGCAGTCTCCCTGTAGGGCCGAGCTCCTACGAGCAGTACTTC
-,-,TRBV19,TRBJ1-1,CASSVGQTNTEAFF,TGTGCCAGTAGTGTCGGACAAACGAACACTGAAGCTTTCTTT
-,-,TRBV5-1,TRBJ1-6,CASRLSGLGVIPLHF,TGCGCCAGCAGGTTGTCCGGACTGGGCGTAATACCCCTCCACTTT
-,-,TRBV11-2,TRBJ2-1,CASSQTPLAGAGEQFF,TGTGCCAGCAGCCAAACCCCCCTAGCCGGGGCCGGTGAGCAGTTCTTC